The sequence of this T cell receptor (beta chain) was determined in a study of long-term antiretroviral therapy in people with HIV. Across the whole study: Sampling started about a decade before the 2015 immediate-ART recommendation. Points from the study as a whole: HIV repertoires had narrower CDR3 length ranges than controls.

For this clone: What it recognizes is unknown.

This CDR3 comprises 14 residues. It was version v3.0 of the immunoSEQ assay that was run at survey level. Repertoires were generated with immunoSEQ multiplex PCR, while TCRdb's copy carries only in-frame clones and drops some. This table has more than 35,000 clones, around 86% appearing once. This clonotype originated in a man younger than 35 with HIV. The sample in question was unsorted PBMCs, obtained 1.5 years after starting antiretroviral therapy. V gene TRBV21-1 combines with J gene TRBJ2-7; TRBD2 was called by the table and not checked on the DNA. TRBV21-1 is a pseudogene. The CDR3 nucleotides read TGTGCCAGCTGGAGCGACGGGAGGGACTACGAGCAGTACTTC. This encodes CASWSDGRDYEQYF.